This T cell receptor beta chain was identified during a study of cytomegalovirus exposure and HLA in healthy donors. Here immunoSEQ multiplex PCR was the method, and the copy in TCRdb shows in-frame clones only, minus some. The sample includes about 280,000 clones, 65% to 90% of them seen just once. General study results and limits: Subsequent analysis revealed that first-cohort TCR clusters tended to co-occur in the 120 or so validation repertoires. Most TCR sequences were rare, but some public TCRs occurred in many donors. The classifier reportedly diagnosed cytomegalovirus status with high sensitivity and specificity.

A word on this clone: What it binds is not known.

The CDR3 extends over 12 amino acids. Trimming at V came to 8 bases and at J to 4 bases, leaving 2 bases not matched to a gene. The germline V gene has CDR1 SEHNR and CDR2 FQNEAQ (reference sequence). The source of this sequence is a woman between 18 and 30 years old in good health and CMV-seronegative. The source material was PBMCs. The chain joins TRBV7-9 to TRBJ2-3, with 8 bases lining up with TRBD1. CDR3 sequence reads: CASVRGPDTQYF. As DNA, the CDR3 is TGTGCCAGCGTCAGGGGGCCAGATACGCAGTATTTT.